This passage covers 11 T cell receptor beta chains from one sample sequenced in a study of T cell repertoires in cytomegalovirus infection. TCRdb independently ran MiXCR on the reads; one entry per CDR3 protein. The sample includes roughly 200,000 distinct CDR3 sequences, 9.5% of them seen just once. Material for sequencing was PBMCs. These receptors came from a human donor in good health (CMV status not recorded). Some clones in this sample may be carry-over from other donors' samples.

This clonotype has a count of ten or more. V and J are TRBV6-1 and TRBJ1-5, with D uncertain. The CDR3 is 12 residues long. CDR1 is MNHNS and CDR2 is SASEGT in the germline V gene. V was pared by 8 bases and J by 2 bases, with 7 bases between. The CDR3 DNA reads TGTGCCAGCGGAGGAGGCAATCAGCCCCAGCATTTT. Protein product: CASGGGNQPQHF.

The chain couples TRBV9 to TRBJ1-1; 12 bases are a match to TRBD1. CDR1 is SGDLS, CDR2 YYNGEE, per germline. The CDR3 has 16 amino acids. The V gene end was trimmed by 3 bases and the J gene end by 8 bases; junction bases not matched to a gene: 11. In nucleotides, the CDR3 is TGTGCCAGCAGCGAAAATTCCGGGACAGGGGGCCGGGAAGCTTTCTTT. It yields the protein CASSENSGTGGREAFF.

Note on this clonotype: This may be a read error: a much more frequent sequence differs by one nucleotide. The final CDR3 position lacks the conserved phenylalanine or tryptophan, pointing to a likely read error. V gene TRBV12-3 or TRBV12-4 combines with J gene TRBJ1-1; TRBD1 agrees at 10 bases. The CDR3 has 12 amino acids. Trimming took 4 bases from V and 9 from J; bases not matched to a gene: 2. As DNA, the CDR3 is TGTGCCAGCAGTTCGGGACAGGGGAAAGCTTTCTAT. Translated: CASSSGQGKAFY.

The V gene is TRBV29-1, the J gene TRBJ2-7, with D possibly matching TRBD1 (6 bases). There are 13 residues in the CDR3. Germline loops: CDR1 SQVTM, CDR2 ANQGSEA. Here the CDR3 reads CSVTGQHTYEQYF. CDR3 nucleotide sequence: TGCAGTGTTACCGGACAGCACACCTACGAGCAGTACTTC.

This clonotype was counted at least ten times. The CDR3: CASSLRETHSYNEQFF. The CDR3 nucleotides read TGTGCCAGCAGCTTAAGGGAGACACACTCCTACAATGAGCAGTTCTTC. The chain combines TRBV7-2 with TRBJ2-1, with D possibly matching TRBD2 (5 bases). Trimming stripped 2 bases from V and 0 bases from J, with 11 bases between. Germline V gene data show CDR1 as SGHTA and CDR2 as FQGNSA. The CDR3 has 16 residues.

V and J are TRBV5-5 and TRBJ1-1; D unresolved. Germline CDR1 and CDR2: SGHKS and YYEKEE (reference sequence). The CDR3 runs to 13 residues. V lost 3 bases and J 4 bases, leaving 10 bases between the germline ends. DNA for the CDR3: TGTGCCAGCAGCTGGGGAGGGATCACTGAAGCTTTCTTT. Translated, it gives CASSWGGITEAFF.

J is TRBJ1-2 and V is TRBV23-1; D remains unclear. TRBV23-1 is designated an ORF whose function remains uncertain. Trimming cost V 0 bases and J 5 bases, with 16 bases left between them. This CDR3 comprises 16 residues. CDR3 loop: CASSQSSPRPPYGYTF. CDR3 in DNA: TGCGCCAGCAGTCAATCGAGCCCTCGTCCCCCTTATGGCTACACCTTC.

This clonotype was observed at least ten times. The chain couples TRBV7-2 to TRBJ2-1; 15 bases match TRBD2. The germline CDR1 and CDR2 sequences are SGHTA and FQGNSA. The CDR3 contains 20 residues. Germline trimming cut 4 bases from V and 1 base from J; bases unmatched to any gene: 11. The CDR3 here is CASSSNGGTSGRTSYNEQFF. Here the CDR3 DNA reads TGTGCCAGCAGCTCCAATGGGGGGACTAGCGGGAGGACGTCCTACAATGAGCAGTTCTTC.

The chain combines TRBV27 with TRBJ2-7, with D possibly matching TRBD2 (6 bases). The germline V gene encodes CDR1 MNHEY and CDR2 SMNVEV (reference sequence). Between the trimmed V and J ends, which lost 8 bases and 4 bases, there was a span of 15 bases. This CDR3 contains 13 residues. The CDR3 DNA is TGTGCCAGCGGGGCGGGATTGGGGTACGAGCAGTACTTC. The encoded protein is CASGAGLGYEQYF.

This clonotype was seen repeatedly, ten times or more. This rearrangement joins TRBV18 to TRBJ1-1; no clear D gene. Germline-derived CDR1 and CDR2 are KGHSH and LQKENI. The CDR3 contains 15 residues. V gave up 3 bases and J gave up 0 bases, with 11 bases separating them. The CDR3 DNA reads TGTGCCAGCTCACCCCAGGTTGGGGTGAACACTGAAGCTTTCTTT. Translated: CASSPQVGVNTEAFF.

This clonotype was detected ten times or more. The chain is built from TRBV7-2 and TRBJ2-3; no reliable D call. Germline V gives CDR1 SGHTA, CDR2 FQGNSA. V dropped 2 bases and J dropped 7 bases, with 10 bases sitting between them. The CDR3 totals 13 residues. In DNA form, the CDR3 reads TGTGCCAGCAGCTTAACTCCCGGCAATACGCAGTATTTT. This gives the protein CASSLTPGNTQYF.